What follows are 9 T cell receptor beta chains derived from one specimen sequenced in a study of blood T cells in healthy people across ages. A J-beta primer mix and a sample-barcoded 5' primer were used in a second PCR of about 7 to 12 cycles. Using its own MiXCR run on the 5' RACE reads, TCRdb lists one record per CDR3 protein. The repertoire consists of about 650,000 distinct CDR3 sequences, with about 32% occurring once and the leading ten covering 15%. Sample: blood. All receptors derive from a woman aged 80 or over in good health.

The J gene is TRBJ2-1, the V gene TRBV5-1; the D is unclear. The J call may be incorrect, as the DNA end agrees better with TRBJ2-7. CDR1 and CDR2 (germline): SGHRS, YFSETQ. This CDR3 contains 15 residues. CDR3: CASSLDSGAYNEQYF. The CDR3 nucleotides are TGCGCCAGCAGCTTGGATTCCGGCGCCTACAATGAGCAGTACTTC.

This clonotype was seen a handful of times. The gene calls are TRBV5-6 and TRBJ2-1; 12 bases match TRBD2. The CDR3 runs 17 residues. Unmatched junction bases numbered 5, after V lost 4 bases and J lost 0 bases. In germline, CDR1 is SGHDT, CDR2 YYEEEE. CDR3 loop: CASSLPGLAGSYNEQFF. In DNA, the CDR3 is TGTGCCAGCAGCCTACCGGGACTAGCGGGCTCCTACAATGAGCAGTTCTTC.

The chain has TRBV6-1 and TRBJ2-5, with D hard to call. TRBJ2-7 matches the DNA end more closely, so the J call is doubtful. Per germline, CDR1 MNHNS and CDR2 SASEGT. This CDR3 has 14 residues. The CDR3 region has the DNA TGTGCCAGCAGCCTGGATAGGGTGCTTAGCGAGCAGTACTTC. Amino acid sequence: CASSLDRVLSEQYF.

This clonotype has a handful of counts. The chain carries TRBV6-5 and TRBJ1-5; D is undetermined. Germline V gene lookup returns CDR1 MNHEY and CDR2 SVGAGI. The CDR3 loop spans 14 amino acids. Trimming removed 8 bases at V and 5 bases at J, with 16 bases between. The CDR3 DNA reads TGTGCCAGCGGGCAAGGATTTGGGGATCAGCCCCAGCATTTT. Translating it yields CASGQGFGDQPQHF.

This clonotype was counted a few times. A much larger clone lies one base from this, so it may be a read error. The chain carries TRBV20-1 and TRBJ2-5; D is perhaps TRBD1 (6 bases). Germline CDR1 reads DFQATT; CDR2 reads SNEGSKA (reference sequence). The CDR3 extends over 13 amino acids. The CDR3 region is CSTGRPGSNEQYF. The CDR3 nucleotides are TGCAGCACAGGGCGCCCCGGTTCCAATGAGCAGTACTTC.

In its sample, this clonotype was seen many times. The chain has TRBV3-1 and TRBJ2-7; D perhaps matches TRBD1 (5 bases). The germline gives CDR1 LGHDT, CDR2 YNNKEL (reference sequence). The germline V and J ends were trimmed by 2 bases and 5 bases, with 7 bases remaining between them. The CDR3 contains 12 residues. DNA of the CDR3: TGTGCCAGCAGCCAAACAGGAAACGAGCAGTACTTC. Residues: CASSQTGNEQYF.

This clonotype was detected many times. The chain carries TRBV20-1 and TRBJ2-6; no clear D gene. The V end lost 3 bases, the J end lost 0 bases, and 3 bases lay between the germline ends. CDR3 length: 13 residues. The germline CDR1 and CDR2 sequences are DFQATT and SNEGSKA (reference sequence). The CDR3 nucleotides read TGCAGTGCTAGTGTCTCTGGGGCCAACGTCCTGACTTTC. Residues: CSASVSGANVLTF.

This clonotype is labeled as hyperexpanded. CDR3 amino acids: CSADPGTGLDGYTF. CDR3 in DNA: TGCAGTGCTGACCCCGGGACAGGCCTGGATGGCTACACCTTC. The chain combines TRBV20-1 with TRBJ1-2, with TRBD1 matching 8 bases. There are 14 residues in the CDR3. With V trimmed by 5 bases and J by 6 bases, 11 bases remained unmatched. Germline loops: CDR1 DFQATT, CDR2 SNEGSKA (reference sequence).

This clonotype was seen more than once but under ten times. The chain recombines TRBV5-1 with TRBJ1-1, with D perhaps matching TRBD1 (5 bases). Germline CDR1 reads SGHRS; CDR2 reads YFSETQ. V lost 3 bases and J 3 bases, leaving 9 bases between the germline ends. The CDR3 is 13 amino acids. CDR3 residues: CASSSDRYTEAFF. DNA of the CDR3: TGCGCCAGCAGCTCAGACAGATACACTGAAGCTTTCTTT. The complete variable domain, with remaining parts taken from reference TRBV5-1 and TRBJ1-1, reads KAGVTQTPRYLIKTRGQQVTLSCSPISGHRSVSWYQQTPGQGLQFLFEYFSETQRNKGNFPGRFSGRQFSNSRSEMNVSTLELGDSALYLCASSSDRYTEAFFGQGTRLTVV.